These 30 T cell receptor beta chains originate from one sample sequenced in a study of early T cells in non-severe SARS-CoV-2 infection. TCRdb reprocessed the 5' RACE reads via MiXCR and lists one record per CDR3 protein. The sample yields 70,000 to 85,000 distinct CDR3 sequences, roughly 4.7% seen once. The sample was whole blood, taken at baseline. The receptor set was obtained from an adult who was a healthcare worker with PCR-confirmed SARS-CoV-2 infection or an uninfected control (not recorded which).

This clonotype has at least ten counts. In DNA, the CDR3 is TGTGCCTCGGGGGGAGGTGGAGGCTACACCTTC. Translated: CASGGGGGYTF. The chain joins TRBV6-6 to TRBJ1-2, with D perhaps matching TRBD1 (5 bases). Between the trimmed V and J ends, which lost 11 bases and 8 bases, there was a span of 15 bases. Germline V lookup: CDR1 MNHNY, CDR2 SVGAGI (reference sequence). The CDR3 sequence is 11 residues long.

V gene TRBV20-1 combines with J gene TRBJ1-6; TRBD1 is a possible D gene (6 bases). This CDR3 spans 16 amino acids. Trimming shortened V by 0 bases and J by 2 bases, and 11 bases separated the two germline ends. Per the germline V gene, CDR1 is DFQATT and CDR2 is SNEGSKA (reference sequence). As DNA, the CDR3 is TGCAGTGCTAGAGATCACGGACAGACCTATAATTCACCCCTCCACTTT. It encodes CSARDHGQTYNSPLHF.

The chain employs TRBV18 and TRBJ2-4; D remains ambiguous. Germline V gives CDR1 KGHSH, CDR2 LQKENI. This CDR3 contains 11 residues. Deletions cut 3 bases from V and 8 bases from J, with 5 bases between. For the CDR3, the DNA is TGTGCCAGCTCACCTAAACACATTCAGTACTTC. It is translated as CASSPKHIQYF.

This clonotype is categorized as medium-sized. The rearrangement links TRBV20-1 to TRBJ1-6, with D tentatively TRBD1 (5 bases). CDR3 length: 15 amino acids. Trimming removed 3 bases at V and 5 bases at J, with 14 bases between. Germline CDR1 DFQATT, CDR2 SNEGSKA (reference sequence). Written as DNA, the CDR3 is TGCAGTGCTAGGAGAACGGGACGAGATAATTCACCCCTCCACTTT. Residues: CSARRTGRDNSPLHF.

This clonotype turned up a few times. V is TRBV2 and J is TRBJ2-1; D unclear. Trimming removed 6 bases at V and 4 bases at J, with 16 bases between. This CDR3 is built from 15 residues. Germline CDR1 reads SNHLY; CDR2 reads FYNNEI. The chain's CDR3 is CASSIAFTPYNEQFF. The CDR3, as DNA: TGTGCCAGCAGCATAGCATTCACTCCATACAATGAGCAGTTCTTC.

In this sample, this clonotype turned up many times. The genes are TRBV29-1 and TRBJ1-2; D is undetermined. The CDR3 consists of 12 residues. Germline V gene data show CDR1 as SQVTM and CDR2 as ANQGSEA. The V gene lost 1 base and the J gene lost 2 bases, with 5 bases spanning the gap. The CDR3 loop reads CSVEVNNYGYTF. The CDR3 DNA reads TGCAGCGTTGAAGTGAACAACTATGGCTACACCTTC.

This clonotype was counted between two and nine times. Here the CDR3 reads CSARKTGGPYEQYF. The CDR3 bases are TGCAGTGCTCGTAAGACAGGCGGACCCTACGAGCAGTACTTC. The gene calls are TRBV20-1 and TRBJ2-7; the D gene is possibly TRBD1 (6 bases). V was trimmed by 5 bases and J by 2 bases, leaving 16 bases between them. The CDR3 runs to 14 residues. CDR1 and CDR2 from the germline V gene are DFQATT and SNEGSKA (reference sequence).

The V gene is TRBV20-1, the J gene TRBJ1-1; D not certain. Trimming took off 3 bases at V and 4 bases at J, with 18 bases between the two ends. This CDR3 contains 15 residues. Germline V gene sequence: CDR1 DFQATT, CDR2 SNEGSKA (reference sequence). CDR3 amino acids: CSASRSGRGGTEAFF. CDR3 DNA: TGCAGTGCTAGTCGTTCCGGACGGGGAGGCACTGAAGCTTTCTTT.

This clonotype was seen more than once but under ten times. V is TRBV7-9 and J is TRBJ2-5, with a weak D call TRBD2 (6 bases). V was trimmed by 2 bases and J by 5 bases, leaving 9 bases between them. Per germline, CDR1 SEHNR and CDR2 FQNEAQ (reference sequence). The CDR3 loop spans 13 amino acids. The CDR3 sequence: CASSLWEAETQYF. The CDR3 DNA sequence: TGTGCCAGCAGCTTATGGGAGGCGGAGACCCAGTACTTC. Drawing the rest from reference TRBV7-9 and TRBJ2-5, the complete variable domain is DTGVSQNPRHKITKRGQNVTFRCDPISEHNRLYWYRQTLGQGPEFLTYFQNEAQLEKSRLLSDRFSAERPKGSFSTLEIQRTEQGDSAMYLCASSLWEAETQYFGPGTRLLVL.

V and J are TRBV5-1 and TRBJ1-5; D is uncertain. This CDR3 comprises 13 residues. Germline V CDR1 and CDR2: SGHRS, YFSETQ. Between the trimmed V and J ends, which lost 0 bases and 4 bases, there was a span of 5 bases. CDR3: CASSLDDNQPQHF. CDR3 nucleotides: TGCGCCAGCAGCTTGGACGATAATCAGCCCCAGCATTTT.

The rearrangement links TRBV5-4 to TRBJ1-1; D is unresolved. The germline CDR1 and CDR2 sequences are SGHNT and YYREEE (reference sequence). This CDR3 spans 14 amino acids. The V gene lost 0 bases and the J gene lost 1 base, with 7 bases spanning the gap. CDR3 coding DNA: TGTGCCAGCAGCTTGGCCCCGACGAACACTGAAGCTTTCTTT. It encodes CASSLAPTNTEAFF.

This clonotype has ten or more counts. This chain joins TRBV20-1 and TRBJ1-2; 8 bases agree with TRBD1. In germline, CDR1 is DFQATT, CDR2 SNEGSKA (reference sequence). The length of the CDR3 is 16 residues. The trim removed 3 bases at V and 4 bases at J, leaving 13 bases unmatched. The CDR3 loop is CSASQSGQDRSYGYTF. The CDR3 DNA sequence: TGCAGTGCTAGTCAATCGGGACAGGATCGTTCCTATGGCTACACCTTC.

This chain's CDR3 is CAQRELSKNIQYF. The CDR3 DNA reads as TGTGCCCAGAGAGAGCTTTCCAAAAACATTCAGTACTTC. The chain couples TRBV2 to TRBJ2-4; D is ambiguous. Germline CDR1 reads SNHLY; CDR2 reads FYNNEI. The CDR3 contains 13 residues. Deletions cut 11 bases from V and 2 bases from J, with 13 bases between.

The chain joins TRBV7-9 to TRBJ2-3, with unresolved D. CDR3 length: 12 residues. From germline, CDR1 is SEHNR and CDR2 FQNEAQ (reference sequence). Between the trimmed V and J ends, which lost 6 bases and 2 bases, there was a span of 6 bases. CDR3 coding DNA: TGTGCCAGCAGACCACTCACAGATACGCAGTATTTT. This codes for CASRPLTDTQYF.

This clonotype was observed a handful of times. The rearrangement uses TRBV7-8 and TRBJ1-6; D gene uncertain. Germline CDR1 is SGHVS and CDR2 is FQNEAQ. The CDR3 sequence is 15 residues long. V dropped 5 bases and J dropped 14 bases, with 22 bases sitting between them. CDR3: CASSTDRELLLSLHF. CDR3 bases: TGTGCCAGCAGCACTGACCGGGAGTTATTGTTATCCCTCCACTTT.

The J gene is TRBJ2-2, the V gene TRBV7-6; D unresolved. Germline V gene data show CDR1 as SGHVS and CDR2 as FNYEAQ. The CDR3 has 15 residues. Between the trimmed V and J ends, which lost 4 bases and 3 bases, there was a span of 12 bases. CDR3 protein: CASSSPDGYTGELFF. In DNA form, the CDR3 reads TGTGCCAGCAGCTCCCCTGACGGCTACACCGGGGAGCTGTTTTTT. The full variable domain, its missing parts supplied by reference TRBV7-6 and TRBJ2-2, is GAGVSQSPRYKVTKRGQDVALRCDPISGHVSLYWYRQALGQGPEFLTYFNYEAQQDKSGLPNDRFSAERPEGSISTLTIQRTEQRDSAMYRCASSSPDGYTGELFFGEGSRLTVL.

In its sample, this clonotype was seen many times. This chain uses TRBV25-1 with TRBJ1-1, with a tentative D call TRBD1 (6 bases). The CDR3 sequence is 18 residues long. Germline lookup yields CDR1 MGHDK and CDR2 SYGVNS. With 3 bases removed from V and 1 base from J, the gap between germline ends came to 21 bases. The chain's CDR3 is CASSESGKAGHQNTEAFF. CDR3 bases: TGTGCCAGCAGTGAGTCCGGGAAGGCGGGACACCAGAACACTGAAGCTTTCTTT.

CDR3 sequence reads: CASTETGFGNTEAFF. The CDR3 bases are TGTGCCAGCACCGAAACAGGGTTTGGGAACACTGAAGCTTTCTTT. The chain uses TRBV2 and TRBJ1-1, with D perhaps matching TRBD1 (6 bases). In germline, CDR1 is SNHLY, CDR2 FYNNEI. The CDR3 runs to 15 residues. V was clipped by 7 bases and J by 1 base, with 16 bases between them.

This clonotype turned up a few times. The chain is built from TRBV18 and TRBJ1-1, with TRBD1 identical over 8 bases. The CDR3 runs to 15 residues. Unmatched junction bases numbered 4, after V lost 2 bases and J lost 2 bases. Germline lookup yields CDR1 KGHSH and CDR2 LQKENI. The CDR3: CASSPSGTGNTEAFF. In DNA form, the CDR3 reads TGTGCCAGCTCACCATCCGGGACAGGAAACACTGAAGCTTTCTTT.

The sample holds a few counts of this clonotype. The V call is TRBV2, the J call TRBJ2-5; D call uncertain. CDR1 is SNHLY, CDR2 FYNNEI, per germline. The V end lost 8 bases, the J end lost 5 bases, and 15 bases lay between the germline ends. The CDR3 extends over 13 amino acids. As DNA, the CDR3 is TGTGCCAGCTCCTCGGTCCCCGGGGAGACCCAGTACTTC. This gives the protein CASSSVPGETQYF.

In this sample, this clonotype turned up many times. The gene calls are TRBV7-9 and TRBJ1-3; D is uncertain. Deletions cut 3 bases from V and 2 bases from J, with 11 bases between. This CDR3 has 15 residues. Germline loops: CDR1 SEHNR, CDR2 FQNEAQ (reference sequence). In DNA form, the CDR3 reads TGTGCCAGCAGCTTGTTATGGAGTCCTGGAAACACCATATATTTT. It specifies CASSLLWSPGNTIYF.

The sample holds many counts of this clonotype. The chain has TRBV5-1 and TRBJ1-5; unclear D gene. This CDR3 has 13 amino acids. In germline, CDR1 is SGHRS, CDR2 YFSETQ. Trimming took 5 bases from V and 0 from J, leaving 6 bases between them. CDR3 in DNA: TGCGCCAGCAGTTTAGATAGCAATCAGCCCCAGCATTTT. This sequence encodes CASSLDSNQPQHF. The complete variable domain, with remaining parts taken from reference TRBV5-1 and TRBJ1-5, reads KAGVTQTPRYLIKTRGQQVTLSCSPISGHRSVSWYQQTPGQGLQFLFEYFSETQRNKGNFPGRFSGRQFSNSRSEMNVSTLELGDSALYLCASSLDSNQPQHFGDGTRLSIL.

The chain recombines TRBV6-6 with TRBJ2-1; 8 bases agree with TRBD2. The CDR3 is 17 amino acids. Unmatched junction bases numbered 8, after V lost 0 bases and J lost 4 bases. Germline V gene lookup returns CDR1 MNHNY and CDR2 SVGAGI (reference sequence). The CDR3 DNA follows: TGTGCCAGCAGTTACTCGAATTGGGGGACTAGTTACAATGAGCAGTTCTTC. It translates to CASSYSNWGTSYNEQFF.

This clonotype appeared many times. The chain joins TRBV6-6 to TRBJ1-4; D not certain. Trimming left V 3 bases short and J 5 bases short, with 10 bases between. Germline CDR1 MNHNY, CDR2 SVGAGI (reference sequence). The CDR3 has 14 amino acids. CDR3 residues: CASSYRDLNEKLFF. The CDR3 region has the DNA TGTGCCAGCAGTTATCGCGACCTAAATGAAAAACTGTTTTTT.

This clonotype was counted at least ten times. The rearrangement links TRBV20-1 to TRBJ2-7; TRBD2 agrees at 9 bases. The germline V gene encodes CDR1 DFQATT and CDR2 SNEGSKA (reference sequence). J gave up 2 bases and V 4 bases, and 6 bases lay outside the gene matches. The length of the CDR3 is 14 residues. In DNA, the CDR3 is TGCAGTGCTACCCGTCCTAGCGGGACCTACGAGCAGTACTTC. It is translated as CSATRPSGTYEQYF.

This clonotype turned up a few times. The chain carries TRBV28 and TRBJ2-5; D possibly corresponds to TRBD1 (6 bases). Trimming removed 5 bases at V and 3 bases at J, with 16 bases between. The germline gives CDR1 MDHEN, CDR2 SYDVKM. The CDR3 extends over 15 amino acids. The CDR3 spells CASSPMRQAEETQYF. The CDR3 nucleotides are TGTGCCAGCAGTCCTATGAGACAGGCTGAAGAGACCCAGTACTTC.

At least ten counts were recorded for this clonotype. The chain joins TRBV18 to TRBJ1-1; no reliable D call. Germline V gene data show CDR1 as KGHSH and CDR2 as LQKENI. The CDR3 contains 15 residues. The V end was cut by 4 bases, the J end by 0 bases, with 12 bases between. The CDR3 here is CASSLAAELNTEAFF. CDR3 nucleotides: TGTGCCAGCTCACTCGCGGCAGAGCTGAACACTGAAGCTTTCTTT.

This clonotype has more than one count but fewer than ten. The chain combines TRBV24-1 with TRBJ2-2; TRBD1 agrees at 10 bases. The CDR3 covers 17 residues. Germline V lookup: CDR1 KGHDR, CDR2 SFDVKD. With V trimmed by 12 bases and J by 0 bases, 12 bases remained unmatched. CDR3 in DNA: TGTGCCGCTGGGGGGACAGGGGTCTATACGAACACCGGGGAGCTGTTTTTT. Translation gives CAAGGTGVYTNTGELFF.

The rearrangement joins TRBV4-2 to TRBJ2-3; no reliable D call. The germline V gene has CDR1 LGHNA and CDR2 YNFKEQ. This CDR3 contains 13 residues. The germline V and J ends were trimmed by 1 base and 3 bases, with 5 bases remaining between them. The chain's CDR3 is CASSQAVTDTQYF. Here the CDR3 DNA reads TGTGCCAGCAGCCAAGCCGTTACAGATACGCAGTATTTT.

This clonotype came up a few times. This chain joins TRBV4-1 and TRBJ2-7, with 9 bases lining up with TRBD2. The trim removed 7 bases at V and 5 bases at J, leaving 12 bases unmatched. Germline loops: CDR1 MGHRA, CDR2 YSYEKL. CDR3 size: 15 residues. CDR3: CASTEAGLAVDEQYF. The CDR3, as DNA: TGCGCCAGCACGGAGGCGGGACTAGCTGTCGACGAGCAGTACTTC.